A single T cell receptor beta chain is shown here with its context. The sample comes from a study of blood T cell repertoires in COVID-19. Study overall: Samples representing acute and convalescent COVID-19 were sourced from the United States, Italy and Spain.

The CDR3 has 14 amino acids. V trimming: 5 bases; J trimming: 2 bases; junction bases outside the gene matches: 4. Germline V gene sequence: CDR1 SGHDT, CDR2 YYEEEE. Per the authors' pipeline: Nucleated cell number was recorded as an estimate derived from reference gene primer amplification. Repertoires were generated with immunoSEQ multiplex PCR, while TCRdb's copy carries only in-frame clones and drops some. The V and J calls and clone size come from that table; D and trimming were worked out from the DNA. Seen here are 200,000 to 300,000 clones, about nine tenths observed once, and the top ten hold about 4%.

Sequencing was carried out using peripheral blood. This clonotype was obtained from a woman aged 40 to 50 with acute or convalescent COVID-19. V usage is TRBV5-6 and J usage is TRBJ2-7, with 10 bases lining up with TRBD1. CDR3 in DNA: TGTGCCAGCAGGGACAGGGGGTGGGCCTACGAGCAGTACGTC. It codes for CASRDRGWAYEQYV.